These T cell receptor beta chains were read from a single sample in a study of patients and donors after allogeneic stem cell transplantation. A single record per CDR3 protein comes from TCRdb applying MiXCR to the RT-PCR reads. The data hold roughly 880,000 distinct CDR3 sequences, with roughly 18% observed a single time. Sequences were obtained from blood, either unsorted or a sorted T cell fraction (not recorded which). The receptors here all came from a human donor who was either an allogeneic HSCT recipient or a stem cell or donor lymphocyte infusion donor (not recorded which). It is not recorded whose cells these are; they may come from a transplant donor. CDR3s include the opening cysteine and the closing phenylalanine or tryptophan. D genes are given only for firm matches. The size field is filled for only some rows; it gives once, few, many or a size class.

j_call	d_call	v_call	clone_size	cdr3_aa	cdr3_nt
TRBJ2-5	TRBD1	TRBV3-1	few	CASSPLLPTGEETQYF	TGTGCCAGCAGCCCCCTTCTACCGACAGGGGAAGAGACCCAGTACTTC
TRBJ1-3	TRBD1	TRBV12-3/TRBV12-4	-	CASSSTGTGSGNTIYF	TGTGCCAGCAGTTCTACAGGGACAGGCTCTGGAAACACCATATATTTT
TRBJ2-1	TRBD2	TRBV27	-	CASSSFSGATGAEQFF	TGTGCCAGCAGTTCCTTTAGCGGGGCCACAGGCGCTGAGCAGTTCTTC
TRBJ2-2	-	TRBV9	few	CASSAEGGELFF	TGTGCCAGCAGCGCTGAGGGTGGGGAGCTGTTTTTT
TRBJ2-2	-	TRBV29-1	many	CSVEDPGITDTGELFF	TGCAGCGTTGAAGATCCCGGGATTACCGACACCGGGGAGCTGTTTTTT
TRBJ2-1	-	TRBV18	few	CASSHAITISSYNEQFF	TGTGCCAGCTCCCACGCGATTACTATAAGCTCCTACAATGAGCAGTTCTTC
TRBJ2-7	TRBD2	TRBV29-1	-	CSVGLGGSTYEQYF	TGCAGCGTGGGGTTGGGCGGGAGCACCTACGAGCAGTACTTC
TRBJ2-5	-	TRBV6-1	-	CASTLGVQGETQYF	TGTGCCAGCACTCTGGGCGTCCAGGGCGAGACCCAGTACTTC
TRBJ1-1	-	TRBV6-5	-	CASSYFGAPGTEAFF	TGTGCCAGCAGTTACTTTGGGGCGCCTGGGACTGAAGCTTTCTTT
TRBJ2-1	TRBD2	TRBV14	few	CASSQLAGDRYNEQFF	TGTGCCAGCAGCCAACTTGCGGGAGATCGCTACAATGAGCAGTTCTTC
TRBJ2-5	-	TRBV6-1	once	CASRIQTGQRETQYF	TGTGCCAGCAGGATACAGACGGGGCAACGAGAGACCCAGTACTTC
TRBJ2-3	TRBD2	TRBV12-3/TRBV12-4	-	CASSPGASGRVDTQYF	TGTGCCAGCAGTCCCGGGGCTAGCGGGAGAGTAGATACGCAGTATTTT
TRBJ2-3	TRBD2	TRBV20-1	-	CSAPGLAGGDTQYF	TGCAGTGCTCCGGGACTAGCGGGGGGGGATACGCAGTATTTT
TRBJ1-4	-	TRBV20-1	-	CSAVPGEKLFF	TGCAGTGCTGTTCCCGGGGAAAAACTGTTTTTT
TRBJ1-2	-	TRBV9	-	CASTEGGDGYTF	TGTGCCAGCACGGAGGGCGGAGATGGCTACACCTTC
TRBJ1-6	-	TRBV5-8	-	CASSVPQDMRSPLHF	TGTGCCAGCAGCGTCCCTCAGGATATGCGGTCACCCCTCCACTTT
TRBJ1-4	-	TRBV25-1	-	CASSEGSRALNEKLFF	TGTGCCAGCAGTGAAGGGTCCAGGGCCCTTAATGAAAAACTGTTTTTT
TRBJ2-4	-	TRBV5-1	-	CASSWRGRKNIQYF	TGCGCCAGCAGCTGGCGGGGACGGAAAAACATTCAGTACTTC
TRBJ2-5	-	TRBV15	few	CATLRTPERETQYF	TGTGCCACCCTAAGGACCCCTGAGCGGGAGACCCAGTACTTC
TRBJ2-7	-	TRBV3-1	few	CASSQEPTSYEQYF	TGTGCCAGCAGCCAGGAGCCGACCAGTTACGAGCAGTACTTC
TRBJ2-7	-	TRBV4-1	-	CASSHPPADVTYEQYF	TGCGCCAGCAGCCATCCCCCTGCCGACGTAACCTACGAGCAGTACTTC
TRBJ2-7	TRBD1	TRBV20-1	many	CSAENRDRASEQYF	TGCAGTGCTGAGAACAGAGACAGGGCATCCGAGCAGTACTTC
TRBJ2-5	-	TRBV2	-	CASKFRRTQYF	TGTGCCAGCAAGTTTAGAAGAACCCAGTACTTC
TRBJ2-7	-	TRBV12-3/TRBV12-4	many	CASSFFAGSYEQYF	TGTGCCAGCAGTTTTTTCGCTGGTAGTTACGAGCAGTACTTC
TRBJ2-5	-	TRBV20-1	-	CSARDTEGRETQYF	TGCAGTGCTAGAGACACGGAGGGCCGAGAGACCCAGTACTTC
TRBJ2-2	-	TRBV18	-	CASSPGRDVFPNTGELFF	TGTGCCAGCTCACCGGGGCGGGACGTATTTCCGAACACCGGGGAGCTGTTTTTT
TRBJ2-7	-	TRBV30	few	CAWSPVYEQYF	TGTGCCTGGAGCCCCGTCTACGAGCAGTACTTC
TRBJ2-7	TRBD2	TRBV13	-	CASSWGTSGISYEQYF	TGTGCCAGCAGCTGGGGGACTAGCGGGATCTCCTACGAGCAGTACTTC
TRBJ1-5	-	TRBV2	-	CAYRGDYSNQPQHF	TGTGCCTACCGAGGGGACTATAGCAATCAGCCCCAGCATTTT
TRBJ1-1	TRBD1	TRBV12-3/TRBV12-4	-	CASSPGTGTRLNTEAFF	TGTGCCAGCAGTCCCGGGACAGGCACCCGATTGAACACTGAAGCTTTCTTT
TRBJ1-4	-	TRBV12-3/TRBV12-4	-	CASSPSRKVANEKLFF	TGTGCCAGCAGTCCCTCCCGAAAGGTAGCTAATGAAAAACTGTTTTTT
TRBJ2-7	-	TRBV5-1	-	CASSQASAFDEQYF	TGCGCCAGCAGCCAAGCCTCAGCATTCGACGAGCAGTACTTC
TRBJ1-1	-	TRBV4-3	-	CASSQDILWVGNTEAFF	TGCGCCAGCAGCCAAGATATTTTATGGGTAGGGAACACTGAAGCTTTCTTT
TRBJ2-1	-	TRBV5-5	few	CASSSLTSLVHNEQFF	TGTGCCAGCAGTTCGTTAACTAGCTTGGTCCACAATGAGCAGTTCTTC
TRBJ2-7	-	TRBV20-1	few	CSARTSWIHHYEQYF	TGCAGTGCTAGAACGTCGTGGATACACCACTACGAGCAGTACTTC
TRBJ2-1	TRBD2	TRBV15	few	CATSRDLAGGRHNEQFF	TGTGCCACCAGCAGAGATCTAGCGGGAGGGAGACACAATGAGCAGTTCTTC
TRBJ1-1	-	TRBV6-2/TRBV6-3	-	CASSYSPRIEAFF	TGTGCCAGCAGTTACTCCCCAAGAATTGAAGCTTTCTTT